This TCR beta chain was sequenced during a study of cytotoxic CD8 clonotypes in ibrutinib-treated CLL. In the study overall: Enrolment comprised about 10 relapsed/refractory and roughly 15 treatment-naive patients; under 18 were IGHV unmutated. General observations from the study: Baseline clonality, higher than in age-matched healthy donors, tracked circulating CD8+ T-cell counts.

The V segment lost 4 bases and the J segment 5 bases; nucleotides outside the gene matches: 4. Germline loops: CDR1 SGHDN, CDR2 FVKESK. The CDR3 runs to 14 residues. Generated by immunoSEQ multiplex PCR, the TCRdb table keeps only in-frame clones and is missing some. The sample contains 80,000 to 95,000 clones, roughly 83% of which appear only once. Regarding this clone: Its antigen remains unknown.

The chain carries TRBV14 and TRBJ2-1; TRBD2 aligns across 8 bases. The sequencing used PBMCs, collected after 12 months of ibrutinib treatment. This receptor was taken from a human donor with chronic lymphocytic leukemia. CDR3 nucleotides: TGTGCCAGCAGCCCACAACTAGCGGACAATGAGCAGTTCTTC. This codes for CASSPQLADNEQFF. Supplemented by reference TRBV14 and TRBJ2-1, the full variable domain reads EAGVTQFPSHSVIEKGQTVTLRCDPISGHDNLYWYRRVMGKEIKFLLHFVKESKQDESGMPNNRFLAERTGGTYSTLKVQPAELEDSGVYFCASSPQLADNEQFFGPGTRLTVL.